This T cell receptor (beta chain) was identified in a study of beta chain features in type 1 diabetes. There are 16 residues in the CDR3. V was pared by 5 bases and J by 1 base, with 5 bases of the junction left unmatched. CDR1 and CDR2 from the germline V gene are SNHLY and FYNNEI. Notes on the study in general: No resolution was reached here on whether HLA type influences TCRB rearrangement. Researchers report that Type 1 diabetes patients had moderately but significantly shorter TCRB CDR3s across all four CD4+ subsets.

This clone was counted a few times. The antigen is not known. The whole isolated RNA underwent reverse transcription, so sequencing captured expressed TCRB transcripts. The repertoire was sequenced with immunoSEQ multiplex PCR; TCRdb's copy has only in-frame clones and lacks some. In the table there are over 150,000 clones, approximately 10% of which are singletons. Sequencing was carried out using central memory CD4+ T cells from blood. J is TRBJ2-3 and V is TRBV2, with 11 bases aligning to TRBD2. This TCR was recovered from a man aged 30 to 45 with type 1 diabetes. The CDR3 is CASSPGTSGRTDTQYF. CDR3 DNA sequence: TGTGCCAGCAGTCCCGGGACTAGCGGACGCACAGATACGCAGTATTTT.